This is a list of T cell receptor beta chains from one sample in a study of OX40 agonist ivuxolimab in advanced cancers. Profiling relied on immunoSEQ multiplex PCR, and the TCRdb table lists in-frame clones only, not all of them. The sample carries roughly 100,000 clones, over 85% recorded once. The material sequenced was CD4+ or CD8+ T cells sorted from blood, taken in a trial of the OX40 agonist ivuxolimab. These receptors were obtained from an adult with an advanced solid tumor such as melanoma, head and neck, liver or kidney cancer. CDR3s include the opening cysteine and the closing phenylalanine or tryptophan. D genes are given only for firm matches. Some rows mark clone size as missing; the rest say once, few, many or name a class of expanded clone.

CDR3nt: TGTGCCATCCGGAGGATTACCGGGGAGCTGTTTTTT
CDR3aa: CAIRRITGELFF
v_gene: TRBV6-5
j_gene: TRBJ2-2
abundance: once
d_gene: .

CDR3nt: TGTGCCAGCAGCGTAGACAGCTCCTACGAGCAGTACTTC
CDR3aa: CASSVDSSYEQYF
v_gene: TRBV9
j_gene: TRBJ2-7
abundance: .
d_gene: .

CDR3nt: TGTGCCAGCTCACCTAGCGAAGGGGACCCCTACGAGCAGTACTTC
CDR3aa: CASSPSEGDPYEQYF
v_gene: TRBV18
j_gene: TRBJ2-7
abundance: .
d_gene: .

CDR3nt: TGTGCCAGCAGTTTAAGCCGGGTCTTGAACACTGAAGCTTTCTTT
CDR3aa: CASSLSRVLNTEAFF
v_gene: TRBV28
j_gene: TRBJ1-1
abundance: .
d_gene: .

CDR3nt: TGTGCCAGTAGAAATACAGGGGCCGCTTTCTTT
CDR3aa: CASRNTGAAFF
v_gene: TRBV19
j_gene: TRBJ1-1
abundance: .
d_gene: TRBD1

CDR3nt: TGTGCCAGCAGTCCCCGTTCAGGGCGGGAGCAGTACTTC
CDR3aa: CASSPRSGREQYF
v_gene: TRBV28
j_gene: TRBJ2-7
abundance: .
d_gene: .

CDR3nt: TGCGCCAGCAGCGTAAGGCCGGGACAGGTCTCCTCTGGGGCCAACGTCCTGACTTTC
CDR3aa: CASSVRPGQVSSGANVLTF
v_gene: TRBV5-1
j_gene: TRBJ2-6
abundance: .
d_gene: TRBD1

CDR3nt: TGCGCCAGCAGCCCCCAAGGGGGACTGAATAATTCACCCCTCCACTTT
CDR3aa: CASSPQGGLNNSPLHF
v_gene: TRBV5-1
j_gene: TRBJ1-6
abundance: .
d_gene: .

CDR3nt: TGTGCCAGCAGCCACAGGTCTAGCACAGATACGCAGTATTTT
CDR3aa: CASSHRSSTDTQYF
v_gene: TRBV6-5
j_gene: TRBJ2-3
abundance: .
d_gene: .

CDR3nt: TGTGCCAGCAGCTTAGAGGCCCATAGGCCCACCATATATTTT
CDR3aa: CASSLEAHRPTIYF
v_gene: TRBV11-2
j_gene: TRBJ1-3
abundance: .
d_gene: .

CDR3nt: TGTGCCAGCAGCTTAGAGGGACATCGCACAGATACGCAGTATTTT
CDR3aa: CASSLEGHRTDTQYF
v_gene: TRBV11-2
j_gene: TRBJ2-3
abundance: .
d_gene: .

CDR3nt: TGTGCCAGCACCCCGGGGGGCCGGGAGACCCAGTACTTC
CDR3aa: CASTPGGRETQYF
v_gene: TRBV6-1
j_gene: TRBJ2-5
abundance: .
d_gene: .

CDR3nt: TGTGCCAGCAGCTTTACAGGGGCTTACTACAATGAGCAGTTCTTC
CDR3aa: CASSFTGAYYNEQFF
v_gene: TRBV2
j_gene: TRBJ2-1
abundance: .
d_gene: TRBD1

CDR3nt: TGTGCCTGGGGCACTCCTAATCAGCCCCAGCATTTT
CDR3aa: CAWGTPNQPQHF
v_gene: TRBV30
j_gene: TRBJ1-5
abundance: .
d_gene: .

CDR3nt: TGCAGCGTCCGCCTCCAACCCGGGACAGTCACTGAAGCTTTCTTT
CDR3aa: CSVRLQPGTVTEAFF
v_gene: TRBV29-1
j_gene: TRBJ1-1
abundance: once
d_gene: TRBD1

CDR3nt: TGCGCCAGCAGCTTGGATCAGCGGTCCACCGGGGAGCTGTTTTTT
CDR3aa: CASSLDQRSTGELFF
v_gene: TRBV5-1
j_gene: TRBJ2-2
abundance: .
d_gene: .

CDR3nt: TGTGCCAGCAGCCTCGAGGGGGAGACCCAGTACTTC
CDR3aa: CASSLEGETQYF
v_gene: TRBV4-2
j_gene: TRBJ2-5
abundance: once
d_gene: .

CDR3nt: TGTGCCATCAGTGAGCCGGGGGAGACCCAGTACTTC
CDR3aa: CAISEPGETQYF
v_gene: TRBV10-3
j_gene: TRBJ2-5
abundance: few
d_gene: .

CDR3nt: TGTGCCAGCAGCCCTCGGACGGCAACAGGTAGCAACGAGCAGTACTTC
CDR3aa: CASSPRTATGSNEQYF
v_gene: TRBV7-9
j_gene: TRBJ2-7
abundance: .
d_gene: .

CDR3nt: TGTGCCAGCAGTGAAGACCAGGGGATAGATAATCAGCCCCAGCATTTT
CDR3aa: CASSEDQGIDNQPQHF
v_gene: TRBV2
j_gene: TRBJ1-5
abundance: .
d_gene: .

CDR3nt: TGTGCCAGCAGCCAAGATCAACCTAGCACAGATACGCAGTATTTT
CDR3aa: CASSQDQPSTDTQYF
v_gene: TRBV4-2
j_gene: TRBJ2-3
abundance: .
d_gene: .

CDR3nt: TGTGCCTGGAGTGCCACGGGACAGGGACTACCGAACACCATATATTTT
CDR3aa: CAWSATGQGLPNTIYF
v_gene: TRBV30
j_gene: TRBJ1-3
abundance: .
d_gene: TRBD1

CDR3nt: TGTGCCTGGAGTGTATTGATTAGCAATCAGCCCCAGCATTTT
CDR3aa: CAWSVLISNQPQHF
v_gene: TRBV30
j_gene: TRBJ1-5
abundance: once
d_gene: .

CDR3nt: TGTGCCAGCAGTACAACGGGGTTCGGGGTAGCAAATAGCAATCAGCCCCAGCATTTT
CDR3aa: CASSTTGFGVANSNQPQHF
v_gene: TRBV28
j_gene: TRBJ1-5
abundance: .
d_gene: .

CDR3nt: TGCGCCAGCTTCCCCACTGCCGGGACACCAAACACTGAAGCTTTCTTT
CDR3aa: CASFPTAGTPNTEAFF
v_gene: TRBV5-1
j_gene: TRBJ1-1
abundance: .
d_gene: .

CDR3nt: TGTGCCAGCAGCTTAGGTTCCCACGGGGAGCTGTTTTTT
CDR3aa: CASSLGSHGELFF
v_gene: TRBV7-2
j_gene: TRBJ2-2
abundance: .
d_gene: .

CDR3nt: TGTGCCAGCAGCTTCACCGGTACCGGGACTGTGGGTCTAGGGCAGTACTTC
CDR3aa: CASSFTGTGTVGLGQYF
v_gene: TRBV11-2
j_gene: TRBJ2-7
abundance: .
d_gene: .

CDR3nt: TGTGCCAGCAGCTTGGTAGCTGACGGGGAGCTGTTTTTT
CDR3aa: CASSLVADGELFF
v_gene: TRBV5-6
j_gene: TRBJ2-2
abundance: .
d_gene: .

CDR3nt: TGTGCCTGGAGCCCCGGCGGTGAAAAACTGTTTTTT
CDR3aa: CAWSPGGEKLFF
v_gene: TRBV30
j_gene: TRBJ1-4
abundance: once
d_gene: .

CDR3nt: TGTGCCAGCAGACAGGGACCTCAGTCTGGAAACACCATATATTTT
CDR3aa: CASRQGPQSGNTIYF
v_gene: TRBV6-1
j_gene: TRBJ1-3
abundance: .
d_gene: .

CDR3nt: TGTGCCAGCAGCCGGACGGTCTATGGCTACACCTTC
CDR3aa: CASSRTVYGYTF
v_gene: TRBV14
j_gene: TRBJ1-2
abundance: .
d_gene: .

CDR3nt: TGTGCCAGCAGTATAACCGAGGGAAACGAGCAGTACTTC
CDR3aa: CASSITEGNEQYF
v_gene: TRBV6-5
j_gene: TRBJ2-7
abundance: .
d_gene: .

CDR3nt: TGTGCCTCTCAGGGGAGGGGAGAGACCCAGTACTTC
CDR3aa: CASQGRGETQYF
v_gene: TRBV9
j_gene: TRBJ2-5
abundance: .
d_gene: .

CDR3nt: TGCGCCAGCAGCTTGGGCGAAGCCGGGGAGCTGTTTTTT
CDR3aa: CASSLGEAGELFF
v_gene: TRBV5-1
j_gene: TRBJ2-2
abundance: .
d_gene: .

CDR3nt: TGTGCCAGCAGCCTGGGGAGGGTGGCCAATGAGCAGTTCTTC
CDR3aa: CASSLGRVANEQFF
v_gene: TRBV28
j_gene: TRBJ2-1
abundance: .
d_gene: TRBD2

CDR3nt: TGTGCCAGCAGCCAGGCGACAGGGCTATACAATGAGCAGTTCTTC
CDR3aa: CASSQATGLYNEQFF
v_gene: TRBV14
j_gene: TRBJ2-1
abundance: .
d_gene: TRBD1

CDR3nt: TGTGCCAGCAGCCACCTCAATAGTGGGCAGAAAGAGCAGTTCTTC
CDR3aa: CASSHLNSGQKEQFF
v_gene: TRBV14
j_gene: TRBJ2-1
abundance: .
d_gene: .

CDR3nt: TGTGCCAGCAGCTACCAAGAGACCCAGTACTTC
CDR3aa: CASSYQETQYF
v_gene: TRBV11-2
j_gene: TRBJ2-5
abundance: .
d_gene: .

CDR3nt: TGTGCCAGCAGCCTAGAAATCGAATCAGAGACCCAGTACTTC
CDR3aa: CASSLEIESETQYF
v_gene: TRBV4-2
j_gene: TRBJ2-5
abundance: once
d_gene: .

CDR3nt: TGTGCCAGCAGTTCGGGGCTGACTGGTGAAAAACTGTTTTTT
CDR3aa: CASSSGLTGEKLFF
v_gene: TRBV27
j_gene: TRBJ1-4
abundance: .
d_gene: .

CDR3nt: TGTGCCTCCATGGGGGCCTTCACAGATACGCAGTATTTT
CDR3aa: CASMGAFTDTQYF
v_gene: TRBV10-3
j_gene: TRBJ2-3
abundance: .
d_gene: .

CDR3nt: TGTGCCAGCAGCCCCGTCGCGGGGGGAACTGAAGCTTTCTTT
CDR3aa: CASSPVAGGTEAFF
v_gene: TRBV28
j_gene: TRBJ1-1
abundance: .
d_gene: .

CDR3nt: TGCGCCAGCAGCGGGCCAACCCGGGGAGCCACTGAAGCTTTCTTT
CDR3aa: CASSGPTRGATEAFF
v_gene: TRBV10-1
j_gene: TRBJ1-1
abundance: .
d_gene: .

CDR3nt: TGCGCCAGCAGTGTAAGACCCCTCTATGGCTACACCTTC
CDR3aa: CASSVRPLYGYTF
v_gene: TRBV10-2
j_gene: TRBJ1-2
abundance: .
d_gene: .

CDR3nt: TGTGCCAGCAGTGACCCCGCGGACAGGGGTTCCTACGAGCAGTACTTC
CDR3aa: CASSDPADRGSYEQYF
v_gene: TRBV6-1
j_gene: TRBJ2-7
abundance: .
d_gene: TRBD1

CDR3nt: TGTGCCAGCAGTGGCGGGCGGGGGGGCATTAATACGCAGTATTTT
CDR3aa: CASSGGRGGINTQYF
v_gene: TRBV28
j_gene: TRBJ2-3
abundance: .
d_gene: TRBD2

CDR3nt: TGCGCCAGCAGCTTCCCGGGGGGTACTGAGCAGTTCTTC
CDR3aa: CASSFPGGTEQFF
v_gene: TRBV5-1
j_gene: TRBJ2-1
abundance: .
d_gene: TRBD2

CDR3nt: TGTGCCTGGAGTGTATTCAATCAGCCCCAGCATTTT
CDR3aa: CAWSVFNQPQHF
v_gene: TRBV30
j_gene: TRBJ1-5
abundance: .
d_gene: .